The TCR beta chain described here comes from a study of shared clonotypes between healthy human individuals. About the study: The study used three CD4 naive, three CD4 memory, two CD8 naive and one CD8 memory plate per donor.

Study-level points and caveats: It was the non-shared clonotypes that had lower generation probabilities than clonotypes shared by all four donors. Naive CD4 clonotype sharing across a few donors was about 5%.

Concerning this clone itself: Its antigen is unidentified.

The assay used deep level. Profiled with immunoSEQ multiplex PCR; TCRdb holds only in-frame clones, not every one. The repertoire holds some 800,000 clones, with over 90% as singletons. Only CD45RO-negative cells positively selected for CCR7 counted as naive CD8 cells, so terminally differentiated effector memory CD45RA+ cells were excluded. The CDR3 sequence is 15 residues long. Germline CDR1 and CDR2: SQVTM and ANQGSEA. The V end was cut by 5 bases, the J end by 0 bases, with 14 bases between. This sequence joins TRBV29-1 and TRBJ2-1, with a possible D match to TRBD2 (5 bases). The specimen was naive CD8+ T cells sorted from blood. This TCR derives from a young man in good health. CDR3 protein: CSVPGGVSSYNEQFF. The CDR3 nucleotides are TGCAGCGTTCCCGGAGGCGTTAGCTCCTACAATGAGCAGTTCTTC.